This T cell receptor beta chain was identified in a study of T-cell reconstitution after alpha-beta-depleted transplantation in children. Germline V gives CDR1 SGHRS, CDR2 YFSETQ. This CDR3 is built from 14 residues. Trimming removed 2 bases from V and 6 bases from J; junction bases left unmatched: 4. Study-level points and caveats: T-cell numbers and diversity, one year after transplant, stemmed largely from T cells that were newly produced.

This clonotype was counted a few times. Its target is unknown. For TCRbeta, the library was prepared with unique molecular identifiers. TCRdb analysed the PCR reads with MiXCR anew, one entry per CDR3 protein. The table records 200,000 to 300,000 distinct CDR3 sequences, around 25% of them present only once. The sequencing here drew on PBMCs, taken before TCRalphabeta/CD19-depleted stem cell transplant. The V call is TRBV5-1, the J call TRBJ2-7; TRBD2 matches at 11 bases. This clonotype originated in a girl aged 2-10 years with Fanconi anemia, due to receive a stem cell transplant. CDR3 amino acids: CASSLWLAGGEQYF. The CDR3 DNA is TGCGCCAGCAGCTTATGGCTAGCGGGAGGCGAGCAGTACTTC. The entire variable domain, with the rest obtained from reference TRBV5-1 and TRBJ2-7, is as follows: KAGVTQTPRYLIKTRGQQVTLSCSPISGHRSVSWYQQTPGQGLQFLFEYFSETQRNKGNFPGRFSGRQFSNSRSEMNVSTLELGDSALYLCASSLWLAGGEQYFGPGTRLTVT.